This TCR beta chain was found in a study of identifying expanded T cells in peripheral blood. Study findings and constraints: Across healthy donors, higher total template counts meant significantly greater approximately two-week count variance. Roughly 1.2 clones differed between technical replicates, versus approximately 17 and 20 over time.

Worth noting for this clone: The target antigen is unknown.

No infections or other immune events were documented during collection. The method was immunoSEQ multiplex PCR; TCRdb's version includes in-frame clones alone and lacks a portion of them. The table includes about 97,000 clones, around nine tenths detected once. This TCR was recovered from a person aged 18-70 years in good health. The specimen was blood.

CDR3 nucleotide sequence: TGTGCCAGCAGCCGTCGTCAGAGCTCCTACGAGCAGTACTTC. Translating gives CASSRRQSSYEQYF. The gene calls are TRBV7-2 and TRBJ2-7; D is unresolved. CDR3 length: 14 amino acids. V lost 5 bases to trimming and J lost 0 bases, with 11 bases between them. The germline V gene encodes CDR1 SGHTA and CDR2 FQGNSA. The full variable domain, with the rest looked up from reference TRBV7-2 and TRBJ2-7, is GAGVSQSPSNKVTEKGKDVELRCDPISGHTALYWYRQSLGQGLEFLIYFQGNSAPDKSGLPSDRFSAERTGGSVSTLTIQRTQQEDSAVYLCASSRRQSSYEQYFGPGTRLTVT.